Shown below are 21 T cell receptor beta chains from a single sample sequenced in a study of patients and donors after allogeneic stem cell transplantation. TCRdb called the RT-PCR reads again in MiXCR, with one record for every CDR3 protein. The data hold over 10,000 distinct CDR3 sequences, with approximately 25% observed a single time. The sample consisted of blood, either unsorted or a sorted T cell fraction (not recorded which). Receptor source: a human donor who was either an allogeneic HSCT recipient or a stem cell or donor lymphocyte infusion donor (not recorded which). It is not recorded whose cells these are; they may come from a transplant donor.

The genes are TRBV24-1 and TRBJ2-2; no clear D. V was shortened by 2 bases and J by 0 bases, with 15 bases between the two germline ends. This CDR3 has 18 amino acids. From germline, CDR1 is KGHDR and CDR2 SFDVKD. The CDR3 sequence: CATSDSSLTGSNTGELFF. The DNA for the CDR3 is TGTGCCACCAGTGATTCATCCTTGACTGGTTCGAACACCGGGGAGCTGTTTTTT.

At least ten counts were recorded for this clonotype. The chain employs TRBV20-1 and TRBJ1-5; D is undetermined. The germline V and J ends were trimmed by 1 base and 0 bases, with 13 bases remaining between them. The CDR3 length is 16 residues. Germline CDR1 DFQATT, CDR2 SNEGSKA (reference sequence). CDR3 DNA sequence: TGCAGTGCTAGAGTAGGCGGGTACTATAGCAATCAGCCCCAGCATTTT. Its protein is CSARVGGYYSNQPQHF.

In its sample, this clonotype was seen a few times. The rearrangement joins TRBV6-1 to TRBJ1-2, with 7 nucleotides matching TRBD1. After removal of 8 bases from V and 1 base from J, the junction contained 4 bases not matched to a gene. The CDR3 runs 13 residues. Germline CDR1 reads MNHNS; CDR2 reads SASEGT. The DNA of the CDR3 is TGTGCCAGCGACAGGGTCGGTAACTATGGCTACACCTTC. Its translation is CASDRVGNYGYTF.

There are a few counts of this clonotype. This chain uses TRBV3-1 with TRBJ2-1; 7 positions match TRBD2. The germline gives CDR1 LGHDT, CDR2 YNNKEL (reference sequence). The ends lost 4 bases at V and 4 bases at J; junction bases unmatched: 10. The CDR3 loop spans 16 amino acids. The CDR3 region is CASSLTAGLSYNEQFF. For the CDR3, the DNA is TGTGCCAGCAGCCTTACAGCGGGATTGTCTTACAATGAGCAGTTCTTC.

The chain joins TRBV28 to TRBJ1-2; 8 bases agree with TRBD1. Unmatched junction bases numbered 12, after V lost 4 bases and J lost 2 bases. Germline CDR1 MDHEN, CDR2 SYDVKM. The CDR3 is 17 amino acids. DNA for the CDR3: TGTGCCAGCAGTTGGTGGACAGGGACCTCACCGAACTATGGCTACACCTTC. Translated, it gives CASSWWTGTSPNYGYTF.

This clonotype showed up just a few times. V usage is TRBV20-1 and J usage is TRBJ1-5, with D possibly matching TRBD1 (6 bases). There are 15 residues in the CDR3. Per germline, CDR1 DFQATT and CDR2 SNEGSKA (reference sequence). Trimming shortened V by 6 bases and J by 2 bases, and 17 bases separated the two germline ends. CDR3 coding DNA: TGCAGTGCGCCCAAGGGGGTAGGGGGCAATCAGCCCCAGCATTTT. This codes for CSAPKGVGGNQPQHF.

This clonotype was observed a handful of times. The chain links TRBV4-3 to TRBJ1-4; maybe TRBD1 (5 bases). Trimming removed 1 base at V and 8 bases at J, with 11 bases between. This CDR3 is 14 amino acids long. The germline V gene encodes CDR1 LGHNA and CDR2 YSLEER. CDR3 sequence reads: CASSQVGTGEKLFF. For the CDR3, the DNA is TGCGCCAGCAGCCAAGTTGGGACCGGGGAAAAACTGTTTTTT.

This clonotype was counted ten times or more. This chain joins TRBV5-1 and TRBJ1-5; no clear D. Trimming removed 5 bases from V and 15 bases from J, with 9 bases in between. CDR3 length equals 9 residues. Germline V CDR1 and CDR2: SGHRS, YFSETQ. The CDR3 coding sequence is TGCGCCAGCAGGTTGCCTGGGCATTTT. Its protein product is CASRLPGHF.

This chain connects TRBV11-2 to TRBJ2-5; a possible D gene is TRBD1 (7 bases). The germline gives CDR1 SGHAT, CDR2 FQNNGV. This CDR3 contains 13 residues. V was clipped by 3 bases and J by 5 bases, with 10 bases between them. CDR3 loop: CASSLGGQETQYF. The CDR3 bases are TGTGCCAGCAGCTTGGGGGGACAGGAGACCCAGTACTTC. Looking up the rest from reference TRBV11-2 and TRBJ2-5 gives the full variable domain: EAGVAQSPRYKIIEKRQSVAFWCNPISGHATLYWYQQILGQGPKLLIQFQNNGVVDDSQLPKDRFSAERLKGVDSTLKIQPAKLEDSAVYLCASSLGGQETQYFGPGTRLLVL.

Worth noting for this clonotype: The junction shows a germline mismatch at one end, possibly a read error. V and J are TRBV7-2 and TRBJ1-1; D call uncertain. The CDR3 consists of 13 residues. Germline lookup yields CDR1 SGHTA and CDR2 FQGNSA. CDR3 DNA: TGTGCCAGCAGCGCCCAGATGAACACTGGAGCTTTCTTT. Protein product: CASSAQMNTGAFF.

This clonotype was seen more than once but under ten times. The rearrangement uses TRBV30 and TRBJ1-1; tentatively, D is TRBD1 (6 bases). V was shortened by 6 bases and J by 0 bases, with 14 bases between the two germline ends. The germline CDR1 and CDR2 sequences are GTSNPN and SVGIG (reference sequence). The CDR3 covers 14 residues. CDR3 sequence: CACQRGRVNTEAFF. The CDR3 bases are TGTGCCTGCCAAAGGGGGAGAGTGAACACTGAAGCTTTCTTT.

This chain connects TRBV7-3 to TRBJ2-1, with 13 bases identical to TRBD2. The CDR3 totals 15 residues. Germline V CDR1 and CDR2: SGHTA, FQGTGA. Germline trimming cut 4 bases from V and 4 bases from J; bases unmatched to any gene: 1. The CDR3 nucleotides are TGTGCCAGCAGCTCGGGACTAGCGGGATACAATGAGCAGTTCTTC. This gives the protein CASSSGLAGYNEQFF.

This clonotype was counted many times. The chain has TRBV6-5 and TRBJ1-5; 8 bases align to TRBD1. The CDR3 contains 16 residues. Trimming removed 6 bases from V and 3 bases from J; junction bases left unmatched: 10. CDR1 is MNHEY and CDR2 is SVGAGI in the germline V gene. The DNA of the CDR3 is TGTGCCAGCAGCCACCGGACAGGGTCTCACAATCAGCCCCAGCATTTT. Translated, it gives CASSHRTGSHNQPQHF.

This chain joins TRBV27 and TRBJ1-6, with TRBD1 as a possible D gene (6 bases). This CDR3 has 13 residues. V lost 4 bases, J lost 8 bases, and 9 bases lay in between. The germline V gene encodes CDR1 MNHEY and CDR2 SMNVEV (reference sequence). Here the CDR3 DNA reads TGTGCCAGCAGTTCCAGGGGAGATTCACCCCTCCACTTT. This gives the protein CASSSRGDSPLHF.

This clonotype was detected only a few times. This chain uses TRBV20-1 with TRBJ1-3; D unclear. Trimming removed 5 bases from V and 4 bases from J, with 15 bases in between. Germline V gene sequence: CDR1 DFQATT, CDR2 SNEGSKA (reference sequence). This CDR3 spans 14 amino acids. This CDR3 is CSAYSLNAGNTIYF. The CDR3 DNA reads as TGCAGTGCTTACTCGCTCAACGCGGGAAACACCATATATTTT.

V is TRBV7-9 and J is TRBJ2-7; 7 bases map to TRBD2. V trimming: 5 bases; J trimming: 3 bases; junction bases outside the gene matches: 16. This CDR3 is built from 17 residues. CDR1 SEHNR and CDR2 FQNEAQ come from the germline V gene (reference sequence). CDR3 coding DNA: TGTGCCAGCAGCCAAATCGGGACGGCTCTAGCGGACTACGAGCAGTACTTC. Its protein product is CASSQIGTALADYEQYF.

The chain joins TRBV12-3 or TRBV12-4 to TRBJ2-7; D not resolved. This CDR3 is 15 amino acids long. V lost 6 bases and J 1 base, leaving 16 bases between the germline ends. The CDR3 DNA follows: TGTGCCAGCAGCACCGAGCAAGGGATTTCCTACGAGCAGTACTTC. Translated, it gives CASSTEQGISYEQYF.

This clonotype has more than one count but fewer than ten. The J gene is TRBJ1-1, the V gene TRBV28; a possible D gene is TRBD1 (5 bases). Germline CDR1 and CDR2: MDHEN and SYDVKM. Between the trimmed V and J ends, which lost 6 bases and 7 bases, there was a span of 12 bases. The CDR3 covers 12 residues. The chain's CDR3 is CASSEGRVEAFF. The CDR3 region has the DNA TGTGCCAGCAGCGAGGGACGGGTTGAAGCTTTCTTT.

The V gene is TRBV9, the J gene TRBJ2-7; D remains ambiguous. Trimming stripped 0 bases from V and 0 bases from J, with 7 bases between. The germline CDR1 and CDR2 sequences are SGDLS and YYNGEE. There are 14 residues in the CDR3. The CDR3 is CASSVGDSSYEQYF. The CDR3 DNA reads TGTGCCAGCAGCGTAGGGGATAGCTCCTACGAGCAGTACTTC.

The chain links TRBV15 to TRBJ2-7, with 9 bases lining up with TRBD2. The V gene end was trimmed by 1 base and the J gene end by 1 base; junction bases not matched to a gene: 5. Per the germline V gene, CDR1 is LNHNV and CDR2 is YYDKDF (reference sequence). The CDR3 spans 16 residues. This chain's CDR3 is CATSRVGAGGSYEQYF. The CDR3 nucleotides read TGTGCCACCAGCAGAGTAGGTGCGGGAGGGTCCTACGAGCAGTACTTC.

This clonotype has at least ten counts. The CDR3 DNA follows: TGTGCCAGCAGCTTACCGGGACAGGGGTCCCTGAAGGCTTTCTTT. The encoded protein is CASSLPGQGSLKAFF. The V and J genes are TRBV6-2 or TRBV6-3 and TRBJ1-1; 10 nucleotides match TRBD1. From germline, CDR1 is MNHEY and CDR2 SVGEGT. Trimming took 6 bases from V and 11 from J; bases not matched to a gene: 15. The CDR3 covers 15 residues.